The 26 T cell receptor beta chains below come from one sample, sequenced in a study of STAT3 mutations in large granular lymphocyte leukemia. Overall study results and limits: At least one immunodominant TCR beta clonotype appeared in every T-cell large granular lymphocyte leukemia patient.

No antigens are known for them. Produced via immunoSEQ multiplex PCR; TCRdb's table is partial and in-frame only. The repertoire holds 30,000 to 40,000 clones, with around 86% as singletons. The sample taken for sequencing was peripheral blood mononuclear cells. Source of these receptors: a man in his sixties with T-cell large granular lymphocyte leukemia. Some clones in this sample may be carry-over from other donors' samples.

Here the CDR3 reads CASSANLEAFF. For the CDR3, the DNA is TGTGCCAGCAGCGCGAACTTGGAAGCTTTCTTT. V gene TRBV5-6 combines with J gene TRBJ1-1; unclear D gene. The CDR3 covers 11 residues. CDR1 and CDR2 (germline): SGHDT, YYEEEE. Trimming took 4 bases from V and 8 from J, leaving 9 bases between them. The full variable domain, its missing parts supplied by reference TRBV5-6 and TRBJ1-1, is DAGVTQSPTHLIKTRGQQVTLRCSPKSGHDTVSWYQQALGQGPQFIFQYYEEEERQRGNFPDRFSGHQFPNYSSELNVNALLLGDSALYLCASSANLEAFFGQGTRLTVV.

The V gene is TRBV9, the J gene TRBJ2-1; 10 nucleotides line up with TRBD2. The CDR3 runs to 18 residues. After removal of 0 bases from V and 4 bases from J, the junction contained 10 bases not matched to a gene. Per germline, CDR1 SGDLS and CDR2 YYNGEE. The CDR3 loop is CASSVVASGRSGYNEQFF. The CDR3 DNA reads TGTGCCAGCAGCGTAGTGGCTAGCGGGAGATCGGGGTACAATGAGCAGTTCTTC.

The chain combines TRBV5-6 with TRBJ2-1, with 7 positions matching TRBD1. Looked up from germline, CDR1 is SGHDT and CDR2 is YYEEEE. With V trimmed by 7 bases and J by 8 bases, 21 bases remained unmatched. The CDR3 totals 17 residues. DNA of the CDR3: TGTGCCAGCCAACCACGCAAGCGGAGCAGGGGGTTCGATGAGCAGTTCTTC. It is translated as CASQPRKRSRGFDEQFF.

This rearrangement joins TRBV5-4 to TRBJ1-2, with D unresolved. This CDR3 has 15 amino acids. V was cut by 0 bases and J by 3 bases, with 12 bases left in between. CDR1 SGHNT and CDR2 YYREEE come from the germline V gene (reference sequence). The CDR3 here is CASSLEWGGDYGYTF. CDR3 DNA: TGTGCCAGCAGCTTGGAGTGGGGAGGTGACTATGGCTACACCTTC.

This chain connects TRBV9 to TRBJ1-1; TRBD1 matches at 7 bases. CDR1 is SGDLS, CDR2 YYNGEE, per germline. The CDR3 has 14 amino acids. The V gene end was trimmed by 3 bases and the J gene end by 6 bases; junction bases not matched to a gene: 8. CDR3 region: CASSGTGALAEAFF. CDR3 in DNA: TGTGCCAGCAGCGGCACAGGGGCGCTGGCTGAAGCTTTCTTT.

This clone rates as medium-sized. The CDR3 DNA sequence: TGTGCCAGCAGTGCGGGGACAGGGCCTGGAAAGACCCAGTACTTC. As protein: CASSAGTGPGKTQYF. The chain is built from TRBV28 and TRBJ2-5; 9 bases fit TRBD1. Germline CDR1 and CDR2: MDHEN and SYDVKM. Germline trimming cut 5 bases from V and 6 bases from J; bases unmatched to any gene: 10. The CDR3 is 15 amino acids.

This clone has just a few counts. The rearrangement links TRBV6-5 to TRBJ2-6, with D hard to call. Per germline, CDR1 MNHEY and CDR2 SVGAGI. V was pared by 0 bases and J by 0 bases, with 6 bases between. The length of the CDR3 is 16 residues. The CDR3 DNA is TGTGCCAGCAGTTACTCGATGGACTCTGGGGCCAACGTCCTGACTTTC. This gives the protein CASSYSMDSGANVLTF.

The chain joins TRBV6-1 to TRBJ2-7; 7 bases map to TRBD2. Germline V gene lookup returns CDR1 MNHNS and CDR2 SASEGT. CDR3 length: 15 amino acids. Losses at the gene ends were 6 bases for V and 0 bases for J; bases not matched to a gene: 8. CDR3 sequence reads: CASRLAGAASYEQYF. In nucleotides, the CDR3 is TGTGCCAGCAGGCTTGCGGGAGCAGCCTCCTACGAGCAGTACTTC.

V is TRBV29-1 and J is TRBJ2-5, with a weak D call TRBD2 (7 bases). Trimming took off 4 bases at V and 2 bases at J, with 17 bases between the two ends. The CDR3 extends over 15 amino acids. Germline loops: CDR1 SQVTM, CDR2 ANQGSEA. CDR3 residues: CSVVGGERVQETQYF. CDR3 in DNA: TGCAGCGTTGTAGGGGGGGAGCGGGTGCAAGAGACCCAGTACTTC.

This chain uses TRBV7-3 with TRBJ2-5, with D possibly being TRBD1 (6 bases). V was pared by 5 bases and J by 7 bases, with 17 bases between. The CDR3 is 14 residues long. CDR1 and CDR2 (germline): SGHTA, FQGTGA. This chain's CDR3 is CASSPDSQEGTQYF. CDR3 nucleotides: TGTGCCAGCAGCCCGGACAGCCAAGAGGGGACCCAGTACTTC.

This clone was counted a single time. The chain has TRBV10-2 and TRBJ2-7, with D tentatively TRBD2 (6 bases). Trimming took off 2 bases at V and 4 bases at J, with 9 bases between the two ends. The CDR3 is 13 amino acids. Germline CDR1 WSHSY, CDR2 SAAADI. DNA for the CDR3: TGCGCCAGCAGTGAGGGGGGGATATACGAGCAGTACTTC. This codes for CASSEGGIYEQYF.

This chain joins TRBV29-1 and TRBJ2-7; D gene unclear. This CDR3 is built from 13 residues. V was shortened by 6 bases and J by 1 base, with 13 bases between the two germline ends. Germline loops: CDR1 SQVTM, CDR2 ANQGSEA. The DNA of the CDR3 is TGCAGCGTCCGGGCTACATCTTCCTACGAGCAGTACTTC. Translating it yields CSVRATSSYEQYF.

CDR3 residues: CSVEGTFPGTEAFF. CDR3 DNA sequence: TGCAGCGTTGAAGGGACCTTCCCGGGGACTGAAGCTTTCTTT. V and J are TRBV29-1 and TRBJ1-1; D gene unclear. The CDR3 covers 14 residues. Trimming removed 1 base from V and 5 bases from J, with 14 bases in between. The germline gives CDR1 SQVTM, CDR2 ANQGSEA. The full variable domain, rest sourced from reference TRBV29-1 and TRBJ1-1, is SAVISQKPSRDICQRGTSLTIQCQVDSQVTMMFWYRQQPGQSLTLIATANQGSEATYESGFVIDKFPISRPNLTFSTLTVSNMSPEDSSIYLCSVEGTFPGTEAFFGQGTRLTVV.

This chain uses TRBV4-3 with TRBJ2-7, with 7 bases identical to TRBD2. The CDR3 is made up of 13 amino acids. Germline V gene sequence: CDR1 LGHNA, CDR2 YSLEER. J lost 7 bases, V lost 0 bases, and 3 bases had no gene match. In DNA, the CDR3 is TGCGCCAGCAGCCAAGATCGAGCGGGGGAGCAGTACTTC. Protein: CASSQDRAGEQYF.

J is TRBJ2-5 and V is TRBV18; 11 bases are shared with TRBD2. Germline CDR1 and CDR2: KGHSH and LQKENI. This CDR3 is built from 14 residues. V lost 6 bases, J lost 4 bases, and 4 bases stayed unmatched. The CDR3 DNA reads as TGTGCCAGCTCCGACGGACTAGCGGGAGAGACCCAGTACTTC. Its protein is CASSDGLAGETQYF.

V usage is TRBV10-3 and J usage is TRBJ2-2; D may be TRBD2 (7 bases). V lost 8 bases and J 4 bases, leaving 17 bases between the germline ends. CDR3 length: 15 residues. Germline V CDR1 and CDR2: ENHRY, SYGVKD. The CDR3 here is CAIWDTSAGTGELFF. CDR3 sequence (DNA): TGTGCCATCTGGGACACTAGCGCCGGCACCGGGGAGCTGTTTTTT.

The CDR3, as DNA: TGTGCCAGCAGCTCCGCCTCGGACGGTAGCAATCAGCCCCAGCATTTT. This gives the protein CASSSASDGSNQPQHF. This rearrangement joins TRBV7-9 to TRBJ1-5; D gene unclear. The germline V gene has CDR1 SEHNR and CDR2 FQNEAQ (reference sequence). CDR3 length: 16 amino acids. V lost 4 bases, J lost 0 bases, and 13 bases lay in between.

V and J are TRBV20-1 and TRBJ1-1; 7 bases map to TRBD1. The V gene's germline CDR1 is DFQATT and CDR2 SNEGSKA (reference sequence). After removal of 8 bases from V and 3 bases from J, the junction contained 3 bases not matched to a gene. The CDR3 covers 11 residues. The CDR3 DNA reads TGCAGTTCCAGGGGGGACACTGAAGCTTTCTTT. The encoded protein is CSSRGDTEAFF.

This clone was observed a few times. CDR3 nucleotides: TGCGCCAGCAGCTTGGATGCCAGGTCCAACGAGCAGTACTTC. It encodes CASSLDARSNEQYF. This chain connects TRBV5-1 to TRBJ2-7, with unresolved D. The CDR3 is 14 residues long. Between the trimmed V and J ends, which lost 0 bases and 5 bases, there was a span of 12 bases. Germline loops: CDR1 SGHRS, CDR2 YFSETQ. Using reference TRBV5-1 and TRBJ2-7 for the parts outside the CDR3, the full variable domain is KAGVTQTPRYLIKTRGQQVTLSCSPISGHRSVSWYQQTPGQGLQFLFEYFSETQRNKGNFPGRFSGRQFSNSRSEMNVSTLELGDSALYLCASSLDARSNEQYFGPGTRLTVT.

The rearrangement joins TRBV5-4 to TRBJ1-1; D may be TRBD1 (6 bases). This CDR3 region has 13 residues. V was pared by 10 bases and J by 1 base, with 14 bases between. Looked up from germline, CDR1 is SGHNT and CDR2 is YYREEE (reference sequence). The CDR3 DNA sequence: TGTGCCGGGGGCGGGGGAAGGAACACTGAAGCTTTCTTT. It yields the protein CAGGGGRNTEAFF. Full variable domain (rest looked up from reference TRBV5-4 and TRBJ1-1): ETGVTQSPTHLIKTRGQQVTLRCSSQSGHNTVSWYQQALGQGPQFIFQYYREEENGRGNFPPRFSGLQFPNYSSELNVNALELDDSALYLCAGGGGRNTEAFFGQGTRLTVV.

The chain employs TRBV9 and TRBJ2-7, with no clear D. CDR1 SGDLS and CDR2 YYNGEE come from the germline V gene. The CDR3 extends over 15 amino acids. The V end lost 0 bases, the J end lost 3 bases, and 13 bases lay between the germline ends. CDR3 coding DNA: TGTGCCAGCAGCGTAGATCTGGGTCGGAACTACGAGCAGTACTTC. Residues: CASSVDLGRNYEQYF.

This chain joins TRBV5-1 and TRBJ1-1; D unresolved. Trimming removed 0 bases at V and 6 bases at J, with 9 bases between. This CDR3 region has 13 residues. CDR1 SGHRS and CDR2 YFSETQ come from the germline V gene. CDR3 residues: CASSLGQVSEAFF. Here the CDR3 DNA reads TGCGCCAGCAGCTTGGGGCAGGTCTCTGAAGCTTTCTTT.

By share of the sample, this clone is medium-sized. The rearrangement links TRBV27 to TRBJ1-2, with TRBD1 matching 7 bases. From germline, CDR1 is MNHEY and CDR2 SMNVEV (reference sequence). J gave up 2 bases and V 2 bases, and 2 bases lay outside the gene matches. This CDR3 is 14 amino acids long. Here the CDR3 reads CASSLQGGNYGYTF. The CDR3 DNA follows: TGTGCCAGCAGTTTACAGGGGGGGAACTATGGCTACACCTTC.

The CDR3 sequence: CASTPGGVGPYEQYF. For the CDR3, the DNA is TGTGCCAGCACCCCCGGGGGAGTGGGGCCCTACGAGCAGTACTTC. The chain has TRBV28 and TRBJ2-7; TRBD2 is a possible D gene (6 bases). V was pared by 7 bases and J by 2 bases, with 18 bases between. This CDR3 is 15 amino acids long. Germline V lookup: CDR1 MDHEN, CDR2 SYDVKM. The variable domain in full, with the rest retrieved from reference TRBV28 and TRBJ2-7, is DVKVTQSSRYLVKRTGEKVFLECVQDMDHENMFWYRQDPGLGLRLIYFSYDVKMKEKGDIPEGYSVSREKKERFSLILESASTNQTSMYLCASTPGGVGPYEQYFGPGTRLTVT.

The CDR3 loop reads CASGTGSSYEQYF. DNA for the CDR3: TGTGCCAGCGGGACAGGCAGTTCCTACGAGCAGTACTTC. The J gene is TRBJ2-7, the V gene TRBV6-6, with 8 bases aligning to TRBD1. CDR3 size: 13 residues. The J segment lost 1 base and the V segment lost 8 bases, leaving 4 bases of the junction unmatched. Per germline, CDR1 MNHNY and CDR2 SVGAGI (reference sequence).

V is TRBV6-6 and J is TRBJ2-1, with TRBD2 matching 10 bases. Trimming at V came to 4 bases and at J to 3 bases, leaving 3 bases not matched to a gene. Germline CDR1 MNHNY, CDR2 SVGAGI (reference sequence). This CDR3 has 15 amino acids. The CDR3 loop reads CASSSGTSDYNEQFF. DNA of the CDR3: TGTGCCAGCAGTTCCGGGACTAGCGACTACAATGAGCAGTTCTTC.